The 25 T cell receptor beta chains below come from one sample, sequenced in a study of follicular helper T cells after annual influenza vaccination. The assay was immunoSEQ multiplex PCR, and TCRdb's table has in-frame clones only and misses some. Among around 7,300 clones, more than 75% were seen once, and the ten largest hold around 1.4%. Time point specified: 2015-2016 season, 7 days after influenza vaccination. The input for sequencing was CXCR5- memory CD4+ T cells sorted from blood, taken 7 days after influenza vaccination. These TCRs come from an adult who received the influenza vaccine.

The V and J genes are TRBV18 and TRBJ2-2; D is unresolved. Per germline, CDR1 KGHSH and CDR2 LQKENI. Between the trimmed V and J ends, which lost 0 bases and 1 base, there was a span of 9 bases. This CDR3 is built from 16 residues. CDR3 DNA sequence: TGTGCCAGCTCACCACCTTCGAGGCAGAACACCGGGGAGCTGTTTTTT. Encoded protein: CASSPPSRQNTGELFF.

This clone has just one count. The rearrangement joins TRBV5-5 to TRBJ1-1; no reliable D call. V shed 1 base and J shed 1 base, with 5 bases lying between them. Germline CDR1 is SGHKS and CDR2 is YYEKEE (reference sequence). The CDR3 is 13 residues long. The CDR3 loop reads CASSLTSNTEAFF. The CDR3 nucleotides read TGTGCCAGCAGCTTGACTTCGAACACTGAAGCTTTCTTT.

This chain links TRBV27 with TRBJ2-3, with TRBD1 as a possible D gene (6 bases). The CDR3 has 15 residues. V was shortened by 5 bases and J by 0 bases, with 12 bases between the two germline ends. Germline V gene sequence: CDR1 MNHEY, CDR2 SMNVEV (reference sequence). CDR3 DNA: TGTGCCAGCAGTCCCACGGGACATAGCACAGATACGCAGTATTTT. As protein: CASSPTGHSTDTQYF.

J is TRBJ1-2 and V is TRBV28; D perhaps matches TRBD1 (6 bases). This CDR3 contains 13 residues. Germline V gives CDR1 MDHEN, CDR2 SYDVKM. V was shortened by 3 bases and J by 7 bases, with 12 bases between the two germline ends. CDR3 in DNA: TGTGCCAGCAGTTTTCGGGGGGCGCGTGGCTACACCTTC. Translating gives CASSFRGARGYTF.

J is TRBJ2-3 and V is TRBV27, with a weak D call TRBD1 (6 bases). Germline CDR1 reads MNHEY; CDR2 reads SMNVEV (reference sequence). The V end lost 6 bases, the J end lost 4 bases, and 23 bases lay between the germline ends. The length of the CDR3 is 17 residues. The CDR3 DNA follows: TGTGCCAGCAGAACCCCTTCACAGGGTCTGTTTTCAGATACGCAGTATTTT. Protein: CASRTPSQGLFSDTQYF.

This clone has more than one count but fewer than ten. The V gene is TRBV4-3, the J gene TRBJ1-1; D uncertain. Germline values: CDR1 LGHNA, CDR2 YSLEER. The CDR3 is 15 amino acids. The V and J ends lost 0 bases and 0 bases respectively, with 8 bases between them. CDR3 sequence reads: CASSQDLGMNTEAFF. CDR3 sequence (DNA): TGCGCCAGCAGCCAAGATTTAGGGATGAACACTGAAGCTTTCTTT.

V is TRBV30 and J is TRBJ1-4; 7 bases fit TRBD1. Germline CDR1 and CDR2: GTSNPN and SVGIG (reference sequence). The CDR3 runs 15 residues. The ends lost 2 bases at V and 4 bases at J; junction bases unmatched: 7. The CDR3 DNA is TGTGCCTGGAGTTACCGGGACAGCCTTAATGAAAAACTGTTTTTT. The encoded protein is CAWSYRDSLNEKLFF.

This clone was seen only a few times. The chain carries TRBV18 and TRBJ1-1, with D perhaps matching TRBD1 (5 bases). The CDR3 is made up of 13 amino acids. Trimming took 4 bases from V and 5 from J, leaving 11 bases between them. Looked up from germline, CDR1 is KGHSH and CDR2 is LQKENI. CDR3 DNA: TGTGCCAGCTCACAGAAACAGGAAACTGAAGCTTTCTTT. Its protein is CASSQKQETEAFF.

The V call is TRBV29-1, the J call TRBJ1-1, with no clear D. CDR3 length: 14 residues. The V end was cut by 3 bases, the J end by 4 bases, with 15 bases between. Germline V CDR1 and CDR2: SQVTM, ANQGSEA. The CDR3 loop is CSVDIGRAITEAFF. The CDR3 DNA is TGCAGCGTTGACATCGGCCGGGCGATCACTGAAGCTTTCTTT.

This chain links TRBV4-2 with TRBJ2-2; D unclear. Germline assignment: CDR1 LGHNA and CDR2 YNFKEQ. V was shortened by 0 bases and J by 2 bases, with 19 bases between the two germline ends. The CDR3 loop spans 19 amino acids. CDR3 DNA sequence: TGTGCCAGCAGCCAAGATGGGGTTGGTAGGGCCCTCAACACCGGGGAGCTGTTTTTT. This encodes CASSQDGVGRALNTGELFF.

Turning to this clone: At one end the junction does not follow the germline gene, possibly because of a read error. V is TRBV18 and J is TRBJ1-2; 7 bases are shared with TRBD1. Germline V gene data show CDR1 as KGHSH and CDR2 as LQKENI. CDR3 length: 14 amino acids. This CDR3 reads CASSPQGPESGYTF. The CDR3 bases are TGTGCCAGCTCGCCACAGGGGCCCGAGTCAGGCTACACCTTC.

The chain couples TRBV28 to TRBJ1-5; D perhaps matches TRBD1 (6 bases). V was shortened by 7 bases and J by 4 bases, with 14 bases between the two germline ends. CDR1 is MDHEN and CDR2 is SYDVKM in the germline V gene. The CDR3 consists of 14 residues. For the CDR3, the DNA is TGTGCCAGCACTACCGGGACACAGAATCAGCCCCAGCATTTT. Amino acids: CASTTGTQNQPQHF.

This clone was seen just once. The gene calls are TRBV6-1 and TRBJ2-7; 7 bases match TRBD1. The CDR3 runs to 14 residues. V shed 4 bases, J shed 6 bases, and the junction held 9 bases outside the gene matches. Looked up from germline, CDR1 is MNHNS and CDR2 is SASEGT. The CDR3 loop reads CASSVSFTGAEQYF. The CDR3 DNA sequence: TGTGCCAGCAGTGTCAGTTTTACAGGGGCCGAGCAGTACTTC.

V is TRBV9 and J is TRBJ1-2; TRBD1 agrees at 11 bases. This CDR3 is 15 amino acids long. Germline CDR1 and CDR2: SGDLS and YYNGEE. Trimming cost V 4 bases and J 4 bases; bases outside gene matches: 6. The CDR3 DNA reads as TGTGCCAGCAGCACCGGACAGGGGGCGGCCTATGGCTACACCTTC. This sequence encodes CASSTGQGAAYGYTF.

This clone came up once. This chain links TRBV29-1 with TRBJ2-1; D is ambiguous. V shed 4 bases and J shed 2 bases, with 12 bases lying between them. This CDR3 region has 14 residues. CDR1 SQVTM and CDR2 ANQGSEA come from the germline V gene. The CDR3 reads CSVGWDQTYNEQFF. CDR3 bases: TGCAGCGTTGGGTGGGATCAGACCTACAATGAGCAGTTCTTC.

V and J are TRBV28 and TRBJ1-2; a weak D match, TRBD1 (6 bases). V gave up 7 bases and J gave up 8 bases, with 20 bases separating them. Germline loops: CDR1 MDHEN, CDR2 SYDVKM. The CDR3 is 14 residues long. The CDR3 DNA follows: TGTGCCAGCAATTCCCGGCCAGGGGTTTCAGGCTACACCTTC. Its translation is CASNSRPGVSGYTF.

This chain connects TRBV5-6 to TRBJ2-1; a possible D gene is TRBD2 (6 bases). The V gene's germline CDR1 is SGHDT and CDR2 YYEEEE. Trimming took 1 base from V and 2 from J, leaving 13 bases between them. The CDR3 is 16 residues long. CDR3 DNA: TGTGCCAGCAGCTTGCTGGCGGGATCAACCTACAATGAGCAGTTCTTC. The encoded protein is CASSLLAGSTYNEQFF. Combining the CDR3 with reference TRBV5-6 and TRBJ2-1 gives the whole variable domain DAGVTQSPTHLIKTRGQQVTLRCSPKSGHDTVSWYQQALGQGPQFIFQYYEEEERQRGNFPDRFSGHQFPNYSSELNVNALLLGDSALYLCASSLLAGSTYNEQFFGPGTRLTVL.

V is TRBV6-5 and J is TRBJ1-6; unclear D gene. The germline V gene encodes CDR1 MNHEY and CDR2 SVGAGI. V lost 6 bases and J 2 bases, leaving 8 bases between the germline ends. The CDR3 length is 14 residues. The CDR3 coding sequence is TGTGCCAGCAGAGAGAGGCCCTATAATTCACCCCTCCACTTT. Protein sequence: CASRERPYNSPLHF.

The rearrangement joins TRBV7-2 to TRBJ2-2; D unresolved. The germline gives CDR1 SGHTA, CDR2 FQGNSA. Trimming removed 6 bases at V and 4 bases at J, with 9 bases between. The CDR3 runs to 13 residues. DNA for the CDR3: TGTGCCAGCAGTCAACAGCCCACCGGGGAGCTGTTTTTT. Translating it yields CASSQQPTGELFF.

The rearrangement uses TRBV29-1 and TRBJ2-1; no reliable D call. The CDR3 has 13 amino acids. V lost 4 bases, J lost 8 bases, and 15 bases lay in between. Germline lookup yields CDR1 SQVTM and CDR2 ANQGSEA. The CDR3 DNA reads as TGCAGCGTTGGAGGAAGGGCTCGGGATGAGCAGTTCTTC. Its protein is CSVGGRARDEQFF.

The chain recombines TRBV6-6 with TRBJ1-5; D possibly corresponds to TRBD1 (5 bases). Trimming removed 2 bases at V and 9 bases at J, with 8 bases between. CDR1 is MNHNY, CDR2 SVGAGI, per germline (reference sequence). This CDR3 is built from 12 residues. Here the CDR3 DNA reads TGTGCCAGCAGTTACGGCCAGGGGCCCCAGCATTTT. This sequence encodes CASSYGQGPQHF.

V is TRBV29-1 and J is TRBJ1-5; no reliable D call. This CDR3 region has 12 residues. Trimming removed 4 bases at V and 5 bases at J, with 9 bases between. Germline values: CDR1 SQVTM, CDR2 ANQGSEA. In nucleotides, the CDR3 is TGCAGCGTTGGGGCTCGTGATCAGCCCCAGCATTTT. Amino acid sequence: CSVGARDQPQHF.

The CDR3 DNA reads as TGTGCCGGAGGGGGTAACAATGAGCAGTTCTTC. It is translated as CAGGGNNEQFF. The chain couples TRBV30 to TRBJ2-1; D possibly matches TRBD1 or TRBD2 (6 bases each). This CDR3 region has 11 residues. The germline V gene encodes CDR1 GTSNPN and CDR2 SVGIG (reference sequence). Trimming left V 8 bases short and J 5 bases short, with 10 bases between.

V usage is TRBV6-5 and J usage is TRBJ1-1; a weak D match, TRBD1 (5 bases). Deletions cut 6 bases from V and 7 bases from J, with 15 bases between. Germline V gene sequence: CDR1 MNHEY, CDR2 SVGAGI. There are 13 residues in the CDR3. Here the CDR3 reads CASSPTGGLEAFF. The CDR3 region has the DNA TGTGCCAGCAGCCCTACTGGGGGACTTGAAGCTTTCTTT.

The chain has TRBV6-1 and TRBJ2-7; D ambiguous. Germline V gene lookup returns CDR1 MNHNS and CDR2 SASEGT. CDR3 length: 15 residues. Trimming took 5 bases from V and 4 from J, leaving 18 bases between them. CDR3 DNA sequence: TGTGCCAGCAGTCTGACACATGGGCAGATATACGAGCAGTACTTC. Protein product: CASSLTHGQIYEQYF.